This T cell receptor (beta chain) came from a study of OX40 agonist ivuxolimab in advanced cancers. The wider study: Ivuxolimab is an agonistic anti-OX40 (CD134) antibody, and patients were treated with it. The dose-escalation group included hepatocellular carcinoma, melanoma, renal cell carcinoma and head and neck cancer.

Clones were sequenced by immunoSEQ multiplex PCR, and TCRdb holds only the in-frame ones, with some missing. The data contain about 16,000 clones, around nine tenths of them singletons. With autoimmune disease history or systemic immunosuppression, patients were excluded. Trimming at V came to 6 bases and at J to 7 bases, leaving 7 bases not matched to a gene. The CDR3 is made up of 15 amino acids. Germline V gene sequence: CDR1 SNHLY, CDR2 FYNNEI. The receptor's source is an adult with an advanced solid tumor such as melanoma, head and neck, liver or kidney cancer. The sequenced sample was CD4+ or CD8+ T cells sorted from blood, obtained in a trial of the OX40 agonist ivuxolimab. V usage is TRBV2 and J usage is TRBJ1-5, with 12 bases matching TRBD1. In DNA form, the CDR3 reads TGTGCCAGCAGAGTCGGGACAGGGGGCGCACAGCCCCAGCATTTT. It encodes CASRVGTGGAQPQHF.